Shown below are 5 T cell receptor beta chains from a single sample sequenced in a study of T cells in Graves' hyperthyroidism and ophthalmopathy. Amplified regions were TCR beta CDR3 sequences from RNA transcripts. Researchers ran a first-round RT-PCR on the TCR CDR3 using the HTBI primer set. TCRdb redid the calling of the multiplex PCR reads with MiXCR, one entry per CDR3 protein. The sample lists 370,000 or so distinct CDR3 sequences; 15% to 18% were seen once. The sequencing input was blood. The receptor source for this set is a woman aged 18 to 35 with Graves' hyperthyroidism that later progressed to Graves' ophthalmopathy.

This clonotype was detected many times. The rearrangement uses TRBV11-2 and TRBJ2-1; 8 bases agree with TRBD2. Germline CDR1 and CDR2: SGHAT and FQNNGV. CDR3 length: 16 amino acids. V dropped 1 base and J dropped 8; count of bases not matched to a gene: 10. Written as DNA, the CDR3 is TGTGCCAGCAGCTTAGTAGGTAGCGGGACTATGGATGAGCAGTTCTTC. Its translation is CASSLVGSGTMDEQFF.

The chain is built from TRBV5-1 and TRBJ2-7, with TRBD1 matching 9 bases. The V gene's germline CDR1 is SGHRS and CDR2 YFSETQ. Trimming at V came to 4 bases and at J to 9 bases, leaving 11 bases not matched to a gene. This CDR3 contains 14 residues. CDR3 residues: CASSGGQGSSGQYF. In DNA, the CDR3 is TGCGCCAGCAGCGGCGGACAGGGGAGTTCCGGGCAGTACTTC. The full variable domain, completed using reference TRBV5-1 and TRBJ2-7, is KAGVTQTPRYLIKTRGQQVTLSCSPISGHRSVSWYQQTPGQGLQFLFEYFSETQRNKGNFPGRFSGRQFSNSRSEMNVSTLELGDSALYLCASSGGQGSSGQYFGPGTRLTVT.

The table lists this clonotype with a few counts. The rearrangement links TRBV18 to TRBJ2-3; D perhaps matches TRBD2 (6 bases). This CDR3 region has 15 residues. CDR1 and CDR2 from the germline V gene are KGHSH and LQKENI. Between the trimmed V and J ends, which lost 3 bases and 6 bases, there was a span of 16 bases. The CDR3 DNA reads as TGTGCCAGCTCACCGCCCTGGGGACGGGGGGATACGCAGTATTTT. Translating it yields CASSPPWGRGDTQYF.

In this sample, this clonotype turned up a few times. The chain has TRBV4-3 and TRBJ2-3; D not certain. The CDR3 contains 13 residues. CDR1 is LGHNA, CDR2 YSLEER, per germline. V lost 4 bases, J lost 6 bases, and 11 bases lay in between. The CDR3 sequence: CASSRRSADTQYF. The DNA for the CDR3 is TGCGCCAGCAGCCGCCGCTCGGCGGATACGCAGTATTTT.

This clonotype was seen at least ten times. As DNA, the CDR3 is TGTGCCAGCAGTTTAGCCTATAGCGGGAGCTTTAACAATGAGCAGTTCTTC. Protein: CASSLAYSGSFNNEQFF. The chain combines TRBV28 with TRBJ2-1; 9 nucleotides line up with TRBD2. Germline lookup yields CDR1 MDHEN and CDR2 SYDVKM. The CDR3 contains 17 residues. V lost 2 bases, J lost 5 bases, and 10 bases stayed unmatched.